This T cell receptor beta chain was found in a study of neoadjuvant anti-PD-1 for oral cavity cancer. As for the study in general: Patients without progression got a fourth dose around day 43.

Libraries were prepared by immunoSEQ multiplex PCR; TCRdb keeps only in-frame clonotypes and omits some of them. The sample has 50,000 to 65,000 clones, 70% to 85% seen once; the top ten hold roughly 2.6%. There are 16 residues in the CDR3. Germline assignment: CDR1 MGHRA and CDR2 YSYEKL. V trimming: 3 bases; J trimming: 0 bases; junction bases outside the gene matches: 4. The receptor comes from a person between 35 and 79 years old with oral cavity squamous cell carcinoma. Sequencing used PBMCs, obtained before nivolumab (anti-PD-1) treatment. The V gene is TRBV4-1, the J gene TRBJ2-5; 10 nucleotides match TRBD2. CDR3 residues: CASSHSSGGNQETQYF. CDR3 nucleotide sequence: TGCGCCAGCAGCCATTCTAGCGGGGGAAACCAAGAGACCCAGTACTTC.